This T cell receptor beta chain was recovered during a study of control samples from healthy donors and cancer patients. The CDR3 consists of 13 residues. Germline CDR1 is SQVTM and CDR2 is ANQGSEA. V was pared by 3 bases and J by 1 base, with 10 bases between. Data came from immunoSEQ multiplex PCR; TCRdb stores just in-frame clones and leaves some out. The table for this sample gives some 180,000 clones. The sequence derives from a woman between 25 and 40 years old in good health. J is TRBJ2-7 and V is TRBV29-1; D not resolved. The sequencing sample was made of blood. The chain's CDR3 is CSVDTGRSYEQYF. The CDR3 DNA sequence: TGCAGCGTTGATACTGGCAGGTCCTACGAGCAGTACTTC.